The rows below give T cell receptor beta chains drawn from one sample of a study of Ad26.COV2.S vaccination and SARS-CoV-2 variants. Here immunoSEQ multiplex PCR was the method, and the copy in TCRdb shows in-frame clones only, minus some. The table lists around 340,000 clones, about 88% of them singletons. The sample here was peripheral blood, taken in a trial of Ad26.COV2.S vaccine versus placebo. These receptors came from a person between 18 and 65 years old who received the Ad26.COV2.S COVID-19 vaccine or a placebo. The CDR3 runs from the conserved cysteine through the conserved F or W. A D gene is named only where the DNA matches it firmly. Only some rows state a clone size, as once, few, many or a class for expanded clones.

clone_size	v_call	j_call	d_call	cdr3_nt	cdr3_aa
.	TRBV24-1	TRBJ2-1	.	TGTGCCACCCGATCATCGAGCTCCTACAATGAGCAGTTCTTC	CATRSSSSYNEQFF
.	TRBV7-9	TRBJ2-7	.	TGTGCCATAGGACAGAATAATTACGAGCAGTACTTC	CAIGQNNYEQYF
.	TRBV25-1	TRBJ2-3	TRBD2	TGTGCCAGCAGTGAAGCGGGAGTTCCCGATACGCAGTATTTT	CASSEAGVPDTQYF
few	TRBV5-6	TRBJ1-5	TRBD1	TGTGCCAGCAGCTCGGGACAGGGGAGTCAGCCCCAGCATTTT	CASSSGQGSQPQHF
.	TRBV7-2	TRBJ2-1	TRBD2	TGTGCCAGCAGGCAAGCGGGAGGGCATTACAATGAGCAGTTCTTC	CASRQAGGHYNEQFF
.	TRBV7-9	TRBJ2-5	TRBD1	TGTGCCAGCAGCGACCCGGGACAGGAGCAAGAGACCCAGTACTTC	CASSDPGQEQETQYF
.	TRBV4-2	TRBJ2-3	.	TGTGCCAGCAGCCAAGATGTAAGCGGTAGGGTACGGACAGATACGCAGTATTTT	CASSQDVSGRVRTDTQYF
once	TRBV3-1/TRBV3-2	TRBJ2-1	.	TGTGCCAGCAGCTGGACAACGTACAATGAGCAGTTCTTC	CASSWTTYNEQFF
.	TRBV28	TRBJ2-7	.	TGTGCCAGCAGTTTGCGCGACACCTATCGCCCATCCTACGAGCAGTACTTC	CASSLRDTYRPSYEQYF
once	TRBV9	TRBJ2-3	.	TGTGCCAGCAGCGTAGAGGGATCTAGTACAGATACGCAGTATTTT	CASSVEGSSTDTQYF
.	TRBV6-5	TRBJ1-1	.	TGTGCCAGCAGCATTTCAGGGCTTCAAGCTGAAGCTTTCTTT	CASSISGLQAEAFF
.	TRBV5-1	TRBJ1-1	.	TGCGCCAGCAGCTTGGTGGGGGCTGTGAACACTGAAGCTTTCTTT	CASSLVGAVNTEAFF
.	TRBV28	TRBJ1-2	.	TGTGCCAGCCATGGGGGGGACGGAGCTAACTATGGCTACACCTTC	CASHGGDGANYGYTF
.	TRBV2	TRBJ2-2	.	TGTGCCAGCAGCGACGGTCTGGGGGCCGGGGAGCTGTTTTTT	CASSDGLGAGELFF
.	TRBV7-2	TRBJ2-4	TRBD1	TGTGCCAGCAGCCCTGTCGGGACAGGGGGCGCATCCAAAAACATTCAGTACTTC	CASSPVGTGGASKNIQYF
.	TRBV7-9	TRBJ2-1	.	TGTGCCACCTCGGACGGTGTTGAGCAGTTCTTC	CATSDGVEQFF
.	TRBV3-1/TRBV3-2	TRBJ2-1	TRBD1	TGTGCCAGCAGCCGACAGGGGAGCTCCTACAATGAGCAGTTCTTC	CASSRQGSSYNEQFF
.	TRBV4-1	TRBJ1-2	.	TGCGCCAGCAGCCACGCTCTTCAGACCGGTCCCTATGGCTACACCTTC	CASSHALQTGPYGYTF
.	TRBV12-3/TRBV12-4	TRBJ1-2	.	TGTGCCAGCAGTTTGAGGGGTGGCTATGGCTACACCTTC	CASSLRGGYGYTF
once	TRBV7-9	TRBJ1-2	.	TGTGCCAGCAGCGCATGGGCGACAGGAGTAGGCGGCTACACCTTC	CASSAWATGVGGYTF
once	TRBV5-1	TRBJ2-3	.	TGCGCCAGCAGCTTGGCCCAGAAAACGGCAGATACGCAGTATTTT	CASSLAQKTADTQYF
.	TRBV9	TRBJ1-1	.	TGTGCCAGCAGCGTCCGCCCCGTCTCTTACACTGAAGCTTTCTTT	CASSVRPVSYTEAFF
.	TRBV19	TRBJ2-1	.	TGTGCCAGTAGTATCCTTCAAGAGAACAATGAGCAGTTCTTC	CASSILQENNEQFF
.	TRBV4-3	TRBJ2-2	.	TGCGCCAGCAGCCAAGGCCAGATAAACACCGGGGAGCTGTTTTTT	CASSQGQINTGELFF
.	TRBV27	TRBJ1-6	.	TGTGCCAGCAGTCGTCTGGATTCACCCCTCCACTTT	CASSRLDSPLHF
.	TRBV19	TRBJ1-2	.	TGTGCCAGCCACGATCGGAACGAGTATAGGTATGGCTACACCTTC	CASHDRNEYRYGYTF
.	TRBV19	TRBJ2-7	.	TGTGCCAGTAGCCCACGGAATGGAGTCTACGAGCAGTACTTC	CASSPRNGVYEQYF
once	TRBV24-1	TRBJ1-2	.	TGTGCCACAAGGACCCGATCCGGTGGCTACACCTTC	CATRTRSGGYTF
once	TRBV24-1	TRBJ1-4	.	TGTGCCACCAGTGATTTGGGGGGGAAACTGTTTTTT	CATSDLGGKLFF
.	TRBV18	TRBJ1-2	TRBD1	TGTGCCAGCTCACCACCGAGTACAGGGGGAGACTATGGCTACACCTTC	CASSPPSTGGDYGYTF
.	TRBV6-4	TRBJ2-1	TRBD2	TGTGCCATCCCTCTAGCGGGGGGGCACAATGAGCAGTTCTTC	CAIPLAGGHNEQFF
.	TRBV18	TRBJ1-5	.	TGTGCCAGCTCACTCTCAGGGTTTGGTCAGCCCCAGCATTTT	CASSLSGFGQPQHF